This T cell receptor (beta chain) is drawn from a study of CXCR3-negative and CXCR3-positive naive CD8 T cells. Details on this clonotype: The antigen remains unidentified.

Every CD8+ T cell subset underwent triplicate sorting at 300,000 cells apiece. With UMI labels, 5' RACE was used to prepare the TRB cDNA libraries. TCRdb reprocessed the 5' RACE reads, keeping one entry per CDR3 protein, no DNA. This table lists roughly 41,000 distinct CDR3 sequences. Germline V gene data show CDR1 as ENHRY and CDR2 as SYGVKD. This CDR3 spans 15 amino acids. Study-wide points: Similar TRBV-TRBJ gene usage was seen in naive CXCR3-negative and CXCR3-positive cells, but not in memory cells. Both naive subsets carried similar amounts of surface CD5, so TCR strength was inferred from TRB CDR3 properties.

V usage is TRBV10-3 and J usage is TRBJ1-5; the TCRdb D gene call, TRBD1, has no DNA to confirm it. This TCR derives from a human donor in good health. Some clones in this sample may be carry-over from other donors' samples. Material for sequencing was memory CD8+ T cells from blood. CDR3: CAISVWQGINQPQHF.